The 28 T cell receptor beta chains reported below all come from one sample, sequenced in a study of cytomegalovirus exposure and HLA in healthy donors. Use of 60 Vbeta and 13 Jbeta primers characterized the PCR. The table came from immunoSEQ multiplex PCR; TCRdb's copy has only in-frame clones and leaves some out. The sample lists under 150,000 clones, around 77% occurring once. The sequencing sample was made of PBMCs. The receptors here all came from a woman aged 45 to 65 in good health and CMV-seronegative.

A few counts support this clone. V gene TRBV27 combines with J gene TRBJ2-1, with 7 bases lining up with TRBD1. This CDR3 is 16 amino acids long. J gave up 1 base and V 6 bases, and 9 bases lay outside the gene matches. Germline loops: CDR1 MNHEY, CDR2 SMNVEV (reference sequence). CDR3 DNA: TGTGCCAGCAGACAAAGGACAGGATCGTCCTACAATGAGCAGTTCTTC. Its translation is CASRQRTGSSYNEQFF.

The rearrangement links TRBV5-4 to TRBJ2-3, with 12 bases lining up with TRBD2. Per the germline V gene, CDR1 is SGHNT and CDR2 is YYREEE (reference sequence). The junction had 2 bases not matched to a gene; V was cut back by 0 bases and J by 6 bases. The CDR3 sequence is 15 residues long. CDR3 sequence: CASSLGLAGADTQYF. In DNA form, the CDR3 reads TGTGCCAGCAGCTTGGGACTAGCGGGAGCGGATACGCAGTATTTT.

The chain joins TRBV4-2 to TRBJ1-4; 11 positions match TRBD1. V lost 4 bases and J lost 0; bases outside the gene matches: 7. This CDR3 contains 18 residues. Germline values: CDR1 LGHNA, CDR2 YNFKEQ. This CDR3 reads CASSLGTGGGSTNEKLFF. CDR3 in DNA: TGTGCCAGCAGCCTTGGGACAGGGGGAGGGTCAACTAATGAAAAACTGTTTTTT.

This chain connects TRBV27 to TRBJ2-1; tentative D call: TRBD1 (6 bases). Germline values: CDR1 MNHEY, CDR2 SMNVEV (reference sequence). CDR3 length equals 15 residues. The V and J ends lost 4 bases and 2 bases respectively, with 12 bases between them. The CDR3 here is CASSSDSWAYNEQFF. The DNA of the CDR3 is TGTGCCAGCAGTTCGGACAGTTGGGCCTACAATGAGCAGTTCTTC.

The genes are TRBV5-1 and TRBJ1-2; D is possibly TRBD1 (5 bases). The V gene lost 0 bases and the J gene lost 5 bases, with 8 bases spanning the gap. The CDR3 has 13 amino acids. CDR1 is SGHRS, CDR2 YFSETQ, per germline. The CDR3 bases are TGCGCCAGCAGCTTGGCCGACAGATATGGCTACACCTTC. It specifies CASSLADRYGYTF.

V and J are TRBV7-9 and TRBJ2-2; TRBD1 matches 8 bases. Germline V CDR1 and CDR2: SEHNR, FQNEAQ (reference sequence). J gave up 6 bases and V 8 bases, and 11 bases lay outside the gene matches. This CDR3 comprises 15 residues. CDR3 region: CASGQWTGSPGELFF. The CDR3 DNA sequence: TGTGCCAGCGGTCAATGGACAGGGAGCCCCGGGGAGCTGTTTTTT. The full variable domain, completed using reference TRBV7-9 and TRBJ2-2, is DTGVSQNPRHKITKRGQNVTFRCDPISEHNRLYWYRQTLGQGPEFLTYFQNEAQLEKSRLLSDRFSAERPKGSFSTLEIQRTEQGDSAMYLCASGQWTGSPGELFFGEGSRLTVL.

The rearrangement uses TRBV19 and TRBJ2-1; 16 positions match TRBD2. V shed 3 bases, J shed 7 bases, and the junction held 18 bases outside the gene matches. The CDR3 covers 21 residues. Germline CDR1 reads LNHDA; CDR2 reads SQIVND (reference sequence). The CDR3 is CASSIGRPGLAGGPSWNEQFF. DNA of the CDR3: TGTGCCAGTAGTATCGGAAGGCCGGGACTAGCGGGAGGGCCGAGTTGGAATGAGCAGTTCTTC.

This clone was seen only a few times. The chain has TRBV6-4 and TRBJ1-1; no clear D gene. Trimming removed 5 bases at V and 3 bases at J, with 10 bases between. The V gene's germline CDR1 is MRHNA and CDR2 SNTAGT. This CDR3 comprises 13 residues. The CDR3 loop is CASSLELDTEAFF. DNA for the CDR3: TGTGCCAGCAGTCTCGAGCTTGACACTGAAGCTTTCTTT.

The genes are TRBV30 and TRBJ2-7, with D unclear. CDR1 GTSNPN and CDR2 SVGIG come from the germline V gene (reference sequence). The CDR3 runs to 11 residues. Trimming took off 3 bases at V and 7 bases at J, with 10 bases between the two ends. The CDR3 DNA is TGTGCCTGGAGGGCCTCGGAGGAGCAGTACTTC. Translated: CAWRASEEQYF.

V and J are TRBV30 and TRBJ1-2; D perhaps matches TRBD1 (5 bases). The germline V gene encodes CDR1 GTSNPN and CDR2 SVGIG (reference sequence). The ends were cut back, 5 bases at V and 5 bases at J, with 12 bases in the middle. This CDR3 is built from 12 residues. CDR3 protein: CAWGGWEYGYTF. The CDR3 DNA reads TGTGCCTGGGGGGGGTGGGAATATGGCTACACCTTC.

This clone appeared a few times. This chain joins TRBV5-1 and TRBJ1-1; the D gene is possibly TRBD1 (5 bases). CDR3 length: 14 residues. The V and J ends lost 0 bases and 7 bases respectively, with 13 bases between them. Germline CDR1 SGHRS, CDR2 YFSETQ. CDR3 sequence: CASSLGFREGEAFF. The CDR3 DNA reads as TGCGCCAGCAGCTTGGGATTCAGGGAGGGTGAAGCTTTCTTT.

This chain uses TRBV5-4 with TRBJ1-3; D uncertain. The CDR3 has 16 amino acids. V lost 2 bases, J lost 5 bases, and 17 bases lay in between. CDR1 is SGHNT and CDR2 is YYREEE in the germline V gene (reference sequence). The CDR3 loop is CASSLEGSNRRNTIYF. The CDR3 DNA reads TGTGCCAGCAGCTTAGAAGGGAGCAATCGGAGAAACACCATATATTTT.

The chain combines TRBV30 with TRBJ1-6, with D possibly matching TRBD1 (6 bases). CDR3 length: 14 residues. V lost 0 bases, J lost 7 bases, and 10 bases lay in between. Germline loops: CDR1 GTSNPN, CDR2 SVGIG (reference sequence). CDR3 bases: TGTGCCTGGAGTGTTCCGGACAGAAATTCACCCCTCCACTTT. Its translation: CAWSVPDRNSPLHF.

The chain recombines TRBV18 with TRBJ1-2; D is undetermined. CDR3 size: 15 residues. Trimming took 2 bases from V and 3 from J, leaving 13 bases between them. The germline CDR1 and CDR2 sequences are KGHSH and LQKENI. In nucleotides, the CDR3 is TGTGCCAGCTCACCAATTTTTGCAGCGGACTATGGCTACACCTTC. This translates into CASSPIFAADYGYTF.

The genes are TRBV7-9 and TRBJ1-4; D is uncertain. Germline V lookup: CDR1 SEHNR, CDR2 FQNEAQ (reference sequence). With 2 bases removed from V and 5 bases from J, the gap between germline ends came to 6 bases. The CDR3 has 13 amino acids. In DNA form, the CDR3 reads TGTGCCAGCAGCTTAAGCAGGAATGAAAAACTGTTTTTT. Encoded protein: CASSLSRNEKLFF.

This chain links TRBV6-4 with TRBJ1-1; unclear D gene. Looked up from germline, CDR1 is MRHNA and CDR2 is SNTAGT. Trimming took 0 bases from V and 7 from J, leaving 12 bases between them. The CDR3 consists of 14 residues. The chain's CDR3 is CASSDSPEGGEAFF. In nucleotides, the CDR3 is TGTGCCAGCAGTGACTCGCCGGAGGGAGGTGAAGCTTTCTTT.

The chain has TRBV6-9 and TRBJ2-1; 11 bases fit TRBD2. After removal of 2 bases from V and 8 bases from J, the junction contained 5 bases not matched to a gene. The germline gives CDR1 MNHGY, CDR2 SVAAGI. The CDR3 consists of 15 residues. The CDR3, as DNA: TGTGCCAGCAGTTATGGTCCACTAGCGGGAGATGAGCAGTTCTTC. This gives the protein CASSYGPLAGDEQFF.

V gene TRBV7-2 combines with J gene TRBJ2-1, with TRBD2 matching 7 bases. CDR3 length: 17 residues. Losses at the gene ends were 2 bases for V and 8 bases for J; bases not matched to a gene: 15. CDR1 is SGHTA, CDR2 FQGNSA, per germline. CDR3: CASSLSPGGRGFYEQFF. The CDR3 DNA reads TGTGCCAGCAGCTTATCCCCCGGCGGGAGAGGATTCTATGAGCAGTTCTTC.

The V call is TRBV5-1, the J call TRBJ1-2; TRBD1 matches at 11 bases. The CDR3 is 17 residues long. Losses at the gene ends were 4 bases for V and 1 base for J; bases not matched to a gene: 9. Per germline, CDR1 SGHRS and CDR2 YFSETQ. The CDR3 DNA reads as TGCGCCAGCAGCCCTAGGTTGGACAGGGGGCTTAACTATGGCTACACCTTC. Amino acid sequence: CASSPRLDRGLNYGYTF.

The V and J genes are TRBV20-1 and TRBJ2-7; D perhaps matches TRBD2 (5 bases). CDR1 is DFQATT, CDR2 SNEGSKA, per germline (reference sequence). The CDR3 totals 11 residues. CDR3 amino acids: CTPRGFYEQYV. The DNA for the CDR3 is TGCACCCCTCGGGGATTCTACGAGCAGTACGTC.

This clone has a single count. Other DNA sequences in the same sample also yield this CDR3. The chain has TRBV5-1 and TRBJ2-7, with TRBD1 matching over 7 bases. Germline V gene data show CDR1 as SGHRS and CDR2 as YFSETQ. The CDR3 consists of 15 residues. After removal of 0 bases from V and 0 bases from J, the junction contained 3 bases not matched to a gene. CDR3 region: CASSLVAGGSYEQYF. CDR3 coding DNA: TGCGCCAGCAGCTTGGTAGCAGGGGGCTCCTACGAGCAGTACTTC. Supplemented by reference TRBV5-1 and TRBJ2-7, the full variable domain reads KAGVTQTPRYLIKTRGQQVTLSCSPISGHRSVSWYQQTPGQGLQFLFEYFSETQRNKGNFPGRFSGRQFSNSRSEMNVSTLELGDSALYLCASSLVAGGSYEQYFGPGTRLTVT.

The chain combines TRBV10-3 with TRBJ2-7; 7 bases are a match to TRBD2. Germline values: CDR1 ENHRY, CDR2 SYGVKD. CDR3 size: 13 residues. V shed 8 bases and J 4 bases; nucleotides not matched to a gene: 8. CDR3 coding DNA: TGTGCCATCTCAGGACTAGGTTTTTACGAGCAGTACTTC. This gives the protein CAISGLGFYEQYF.

The sample holds a few counts of this clone. The chain combines TRBV4-1 with TRBJ1-1; possibly TRBD1 for D (6 bases). Germline-derived CDR1 and CDR2 are MGHRA and YSYEKL. The CDR3 sequence is 14 residues long. The V and J ends lost 4 bases and 4 bases respectively, with 13 bases between them. The CDR3 loop reads CASSPRGGPTEAFF. For the CDR3, the DNA is TGCGCCAGCAGCCCGAGGGGGGGCCCCACTGAAGCTTTCTTT.

The rearrangement joins TRBV5-1 to TRBJ2-1; D gene ambiguous. Trimming stripped 1 base from V and 7 bases from J, with 9 bases between. Germline V gene data show CDR1 as SGHRS and CDR2 as YFSETQ. The length of the CDR3 is 13 residues. The CDR3 DNA reads TGCGCCAGCAGCTTGTTGGCCTCGAATGAGCAGTTCTTC. It specifies CASSLLASNEQFF.

The V call is TRBV5-1, the J call TRBJ2-2, with 11 bases that match TRBD2. This CDR3 has 17 residues. V was pared by 4 bases and J by 10 bases, with 15 bases of the junction left unmatched. The germline V gene encodes CDR1 SGHRS and CDR2 YFSETQ. The DNA of the CDR3 is TGCGCCAGCAGCCCCCTGGGTAGCGGGAGGGCCCGTGAGGAGCTGTTTTTT. Protein sequence: CASSPLGSGRAREELFF.

This chain connects TRBV7-8 to TRBJ1-4; 12 bases fit TRBD1. Germline lookup yields CDR1 SGHVS and CDR2 FQNEAQ. Losses at the gene ends were 0 bases for V and 8 bases for J; bases not matched to a gene: 4. The CDR3 sequence is 16 residues long. The CDR3 loop reads CASSLAGTGGAEKLFF. Written as DNA, the CDR3 is TGTGCCAGCAGCTTAGCGGGGACAGGGGGCGCAGAAAAACTGTTTTTT. The full variable domain, completed using reference TRBV7-8 and TRBJ1-4, is GAGVSQSPRYKVAKRGQDVALRCDPISGHVSLFWYQQALGQGPEFLTYFQNEAQLDKSGLPSDRFFAERPEGSVSTLKIQRTQQEDSAVYLCASSLAGTGGAEKLFFGSGTQLSVL.

This chain connects TRBV6-6 to TRBJ2-1, with 12 bases lining up with TRBD2. Per the germline V gene, CDR1 is MNHNY and CDR2 is SVGAGI (reference sequence). The CDR3 totals 15 residues. V shed 5 bases and J 8 bases; nucleotides not matched to a gene: 7. CDR3 DNA: TGTGCCAGCAGTCGACTAGCGGGAGACGTCGATGAGCAGTTCTTC. This encodes CASSRLAGDVDEQFF.

The V gene is TRBV9, the J gene TRBJ2-2, with 10 bases identical to TRBD2. J lost 7 bases, V lost 2 bases, and 11 bases had no gene match. Germline V gene lookup returns CDR1 SGDLS and CDR2 YYNGEE. CDR3 length: 17 residues. The CDR3 is CASSVVPSGSFGGELFF. CDR3 nucleotides: TGTGCCAGCAGCGTGGTACCTAGCGGGAGTTTTGGCGGGGAGCTGTTTTTT.